These 29 T cell receptor beta chains came from one sample sequenced in a study of blood T cell repertoires in COVID-19. Profiling relied on immunoSEQ multiplex PCR, and the TCRdb table lists in-frame clones only, not all of them. The sample holds around 180,000 clones; approximately 85% are singletons and the top ten take 7.5% to 10%. Sequenced: peripheral blood. These receptors were taken from a woman aged 80 or over with acute or convalescent COVID-19.

This chain connects TRBV7-9 to TRBJ1-3, with 10 bases identical to TRBD1. Germline-derived CDR1 and CDR2 are SEHNR and FQNEAQ (reference sequence). V shed 5 bases and J 2 bases; nucleotides not matched to a gene: 12. The CDR3 runs to 18 residues. The CDR3 region is CASSPPLGTGVTGNTIYF. CDR3 sequence (DNA): TGTGCCAGCAGCCCCCCCCTCGGGACAGGGGTAACTGGAAACACCATATATTTT.

This chain links TRBV5-5 with TRBJ2-5, with 10 bases aligning to TRBD2. With 4 bases clipped from V and 2 bases from J, the junction kept 2 bases outside the gene matches. This CDR3 region has 14 residues. Germline loops: CDR1 SGHKS, CDR2 YYEKEE (reference sequence). As DNA, the CDR3 is TGTGCCAGCAGCGGGGGACTAGCGCAAGAGACCCAGTACTTC. Encoded protein: CASSGGLAQETQYF.

This sequence joins TRBV18 and TRBJ1-2; D remains ambiguous. This CDR3 has 14 amino acids. The ends were cut back, 0 bases at V and 7 bases at J, with 12 bases in the middle. CDR1 and CDR2 from the germline V gene are KGHSH and LQKENI. The CDR3 sequence is CASSPPARPGGYTF. As DNA, the CDR3 is TGTGCCAGCTCACCACCGGCCCGGCCGGGTGGCTACACCTTC.

The chain combines TRBV9 with TRBJ1-3; D is perhaps TRBD1 (6 bases). The CDR3 loop spans 15 amino acids. Germline loops: CDR1 SGDLS, CDR2 YYNGEE. The V and J ends lost 3 bases and 2 bases respectively, with 12 bases between them. CDR3 nucleotides: TGTGCCAGCAGCGCTCAGGGGACGGCTGGAAACACCATATATTTT. Translated, it gives CASSAQGTAGNTIYF.

This CDR3 reads CASSEGQGNEKLFF. For the CDR3, the DNA is TGCGCCAGCAGTGAAGGGCAGGGAAATGAAAAACTGTTTTTT. The rearrangement joins TRBV10-1 to TRBJ1-4; D perhaps matches TRBD1 (5 bases). V was clipped by 3 bases and J by 5 bases, with 10 bases between them. CDR1 is WNHNN, CDR2 SYGVQD, per germline (reference sequence). The length of the CDR3 is 14 residues.

This clone was observed a single time. The rearrangement joins TRBV5-1 to TRBJ2-7, with D tentatively TRBD2 (6 bases). The germline V gene has CDR1 SGHRS and CDR2 YFSETQ. The CDR3 length is 15 residues. Trimming took off 3 bases at V and 0 bases at J, with 13 bases between the two ends. CDR3 nucleotide sequence: TGCGCCAGCAGCTGGGGCGGGGCAAGCTCCTACGAGCAGTACTTC. It is translated as CASSWGGASSYEQYF.

CDR3 sequence (DNA): TGTGCCAGCAGCGCGTATAGCAATCAGCCCCAGCATTTT. It translates to CASSAYSNQPQHF. This sequence joins TRBV12-3 or TRBV12-4 and TRBJ1-5; the D is unclear. This CDR3 spans 13 amino acids. Between the trimmed V and J ends, which lost 6 bases and 0 bases, there was a span of 6 bases.

The chain uses TRBV5-1 and TRBJ2-1; 8 bases are shared with TRBD2. Germline lookup yields CDR1 SGHRS and CDR2 YFSETQ. Unmatched junction bases numbered 7, after V lost 0 bases and J lost 8 bases. The CDR3 runs to 15 residues. CDR3 loop: CASSLAGGPRDEQFF. DNA for the CDR3: TGCGCCAGCAGCTTGGCGGGAGGGCCGAGAGATGAGCAGTTCTTC.

The genes are TRBV6-5 and TRBJ1-1; TRBD1 is a possible D gene (5 bases). Germline CDR1 MNHEY, CDR2 SVGAGI. The CDR3 runs to 15 residues. V was clipped by 0 bases and J by 3 bases, with 11 bases between them. This CDR3 is CASSYSSRADTEAFF. CDR3 in DNA: TGTGCCAGCAGTTACTCGAGCAGGGCGGACACTGAAGCTTTCTTT.

This chain joins TRBV18 and TRBJ1-1, with TRBD1 matching 12 bases. Germline values: CDR1 KGHSH, CDR2 LQKENI. Trimming took 1 base from V and 5 from J; bases not matched to a gene: 11. This CDR3 region has 18 residues. CDR3 residues: CASSPRAGTGGLGTEAFF. CDR3 nucleotide sequence: TGTGCCAGCTCACCACGGGCTGGGACAGGGGGCCTGGGAACTGAAGCTTTCTTT.

The genes are TRBV5-4 and TRBJ1-3; 11 bases are a match to TRBD1. Germline V CDR1 and CDR2: SGHNT, YYREEE (reference sequence). Trimming cost V 0 bases and J 2 bases; bases outside gene matches: 4. This CDR3 is 17 amino acids long. CDR3 in amino acids: CASSLGGGQGAGNTIYF. CDR3 sequence (DNA): TGTGCCAGCAGCTTGGGAGGGGGACAGGGGGCTGGAAACACCATATATTTT.

The J gene is TRBJ1-5, the V gene TRBV18, with a possible D match to TRBD1 (5 bases). The CDR3 spans 15 residues. Germline-derived CDR1 and CDR2 are KGHSH and LQKENI. The ends were cut back, 2 bases at V and 6 bases at J, with 14 bases in the middle. The CDR3: CASSPVQGGFQPQHF. The CDR3 region has the DNA TGTGCCAGCTCACCAGTTCAGGGTGGGTTTCAGCCCCAGCATTTT.

This sequence joins TRBV6-5 and TRBJ2-1; perhaps TRBD2 as D (5 bases). The V end lost 10 bases, the J end lost 9 bases, and 10 bases lay between the germline ends. The germline V gene encodes CDR1 MNHEY and CDR2 SVGAGI. The CDR3 runs 10 residues. In DNA form, the CDR3 reads TGTGCCACCGGCCGGGGTGAGCAGTTCTTC. Its protein product is CATGRGEQFF.

V gene TRBV10-3 combines with J gene TRBJ1-1; TRBD1 might be the D (5 bases). V was cut by 10 bases and J by 5 bases, with 17 bases left in between. Germline values: CDR1 ENHRY, CDR2 SYGVKD. This CDR3 has 13 amino acids. CDR3 nucleotides: TGTGCCACCAGCCGCGGGGGAGGGACTGAAGCTTTCTTT. The encoded protein is CATSRGGGTEAFF.

This clone was counted a single time. The rearrangement uses TRBV2 and TRBJ2-7; 7 positions agree with TRBD2. Looked up from germline, CDR1 is SNHLY and CDR2 is FYNNEI. The length of the CDR3 is 14 residues. With 6 bases clipped from V and 0 bases from J, the junction kept 5 bases outside the gene matches. The CDR3 loop is CASRLAEPSYEQYF. In DNA form, the CDR3 reads TGTGCCAGCAGGCTAGCGGAACCCTCCTACGAGCAGTACTTC.

The J gene is TRBJ2-7, the V gene TRBV30; D gene ambiguous. V was cut by 0 bases and J by 1 base, with 13 bases left in between. This CDR3 spans 15 amino acids. In germline, CDR1 is GTSNPN, CDR2 SVGIG (reference sequence). CDR3 DNA sequence: TGTGCCTGGAGTGTCGGAAGGAGTTGGTCCTACGAGCAGTACTTC. It encodes CAWSVGRSWSYEQYF. Full variable domain (rest looked up from reference TRBV30 and TRBJ2-7): SQTIHQWPATLVQPVGSPLSLECTVEGTSNPNLYWYRQAAGRGLQLLFYSVGIGQISSEVPQNLSASRPQDRQFILSSKKLLLSDSGFYLCAWSVGRSWSYEQYFGPGTRLTVT.

This chain joins TRBV5-3 and TRBJ2-7; the D is unclear. TRBV5-3 is flagged as an ORF with uncertain function. V gave up 1 base and J gave up 1 base, with 12 bases separating them. This CDR3 region has 15 residues. The CDR3 sequence is CARSLISSTSYEQYF. CDR3 bases: TGTGCCAGAAGCTTGATTTCCTCTACGTCCTACGAGCAGTACTTC.

This chain joins TRBV5-4 and TRBJ2-7; D unclear. The CDR3 length is 13 residues. Germline loops: CDR1 SGHNT, CDR2 YYREEE (reference sequence). V gave up 0 bases and J gave up 1 base, with 5 bases separating them. The CDR3 region has the DNA TGTGCCAGCAGCTTGGACGGGTCCTACGAGCAGTACTTC. Translation gives CASSLDGSYEQYF.

The chain joins TRBV19 to TRBJ1-1; D is unclear. The V gene's germline CDR1 is LNHDA and CDR2 SQIVND (reference sequence). CDR3 length: 16 amino acids. V was cut by 0 bases and J by 1 base, with 12 bases left in between. The CDR3: CASSIDRGGWNTEAFF. The CDR3, as DNA: TGTGCCAGTAGTATAGATCGAGGAGGGTGGAACACTGAAGCTTTCTTT.

The chain couples TRBV6-1 to TRBJ2-7; no definite D call. The CDR3 is 12 amino acids. V gave up 3 bases and J gave up 2 bases, with 5 bases separating them. The germline V gene encodes CDR1 MNHNS and CDR2 SASEGT. CDR3: CASSELTYEQYF. As DNA, the CDR3 is TGTGCCAGCAGTGAGTTAACCTACGAGCAGTACTTC.

The chain links TRBV7-8 to TRBJ1-2; D is uncertain. The CDR3 extends over 13 amino acids. Trimming cost V 1 base and J 7 bases, with 10 bases left between them. Germline CDR1 SGHVS, CDR2 FQNEAQ. CDR3 sequence (DNA): TGTGCCAGCAGCTTAGGGTGGCGCGGTGGCTACACCTTC. Translation gives CASSLGWRGGYTF.

This chain connects TRBV19 to TRBJ1-2; D unclear. V was trimmed by 9 bases and J by 5 bases, leaving 16 bases between them. Germline V gives CDR1 LNHDA, CDR2 SQIVND (reference sequence). This CDR3 is 13 amino acids long. The CDR3 nucleotides read TGTGCCAGCCGGGATGGTGGCAGATATGGCTACACCTTC. It is translated as CASRDGGRYGYTF.

This clone was seen a single time. The rearrangement uses TRBV23-1 and TRBJ2-1, with a tentative D call TRBD2 (5 bases). TRBV23-1 is noted as an ORF with a role that remains uncertain. V was shortened by 7 bases and J by 9 bases, with 10 bases between the two germline ends. This CDR3 has 11 amino acids. The CDR3 DNA sequence: TGCGCCAGCACGGGATCGGGTGAGCAGTTCTTC. Residues: CASTGSGEQFF.

The CDR3 DNA is TGTGCCAGCAGCCCGCAGGAGGGGGATACGCAGTATTTT. Translating it yields CASSPQEGDTQYF. This chain links TRBV3-1 (or the pseudogene TRBV3-2) with TRBJ2-3; a weak D match, TRBD2 (6 bases). CDR1 and CDR2 from the germline V gene are LGHDT and YNNKEL (reference sequence). Trimming shortened V by 4 bases and J by 6 bases, and 11 bases separated the two germline ends. The CDR3 runs 13 residues.

The chain recombines TRBV5-1 with TRBJ2-1; 7 bases map to TRBD1. The CDR3 covers 16 residues. CDR1 and CDR2 from the germline V gene are SGHRS and YFSETQ. The V gene end was trimmed by 2 bases and the J gene end by 7 bases; junction bases not matched to a gene: 12. The CDR3 nucleotides read TGCGCCAGCAGCTTACAGACAGGGTTTTTGGGTAATGAGCAGTTCTTC. Translation: CASSLQTGFLGNEQFF.

The chain joins TRBV18 to TRBJ2-7; D remains unclear. This CDR3 comprises 14 residues. Trimming took off 2 bases at V and 0 bases at J, with 8 bases between the two ends. Germline V gives CDR1 KGHSH, CDR2 LQKENI. The CDR3 sequence is CASSPNGYSYEQYF. CDR3 nucleotides: TGTGCCAGCTCACCAAACGGGTACTCCTACGAGCAGTACTTC.

The chain links TRBV5-1 to TRBJ2-1; 10 bases are shared with TRBD2. Trimming removed 0 bases from V and 8 bases from J; junction bases left unmatched: 5. The length of the CDR3 is 15 residues. CDR1 and CDR2 from the germline V gene are SGHRS and YFSETQ. The CDR3 DNA sequence: TGCGCCAGCAGCTTGGGAGCGGGGGGGATCGATGAGCAGTTCTTC. Translating gives CASSLGAGGIDEQFF.

This chain links TRBV2 with TRBJ2-1, with 13 bases aligning to TRBD2. Germline V lookup: CDR1 SNHLY, CDR2 FYNNEI. CDR3 length equals 17 residues. The V gene end was trimmed by 2 bases and the J gene end by 6 bases; junction bases not matched to a gene: 7. The CDR3 DNA reads TGTGCCAGCAGTGAAACAATAAGGACTAGCGGGAGCAATGAGCAGTTCTTC. Protein product: CASSETIRTSGSNEQFF. Filled out from reference TRBV2 and TRBJ2-1, the complete variable domain reads EPEVTQTPSHQVTQMGQEVILRCVPISNHLYFYWYRQILGQKVEFLVSFYNNEISEKSEIFDDQFSVERPDGSNFTLKIRSTKLEDSAMYFCASSETIRTSGSNEQFFGPGTRLTVL.

The rearrangement links TRBV4-2 to TRBJ2-1, with TRBD2 identical over 7 bases. Germline values: CDR1 LGHNA, CDR2 YNFKEQ. The junction had 8 bases not matched to a gene; V was cut back by 3 bases and J by 0 bases. The CDR3 sequence is 17 residues long. The CDR3 DNA is TGTGCCAGCAGCCAGAATGCGGCGGGAGCCTCCTACAATGAGCAGTTCTTC. It yields the protein CASSQNAAGASYNEQFF.